This TCR beta chain was sequenced during a study of identical twins. Whole-study results and caveats: The study found weaker excess twin sharing in beta out-of-frame sequences. Analyses of zero insertions could be partly confounded by invariant MAIT and iNKT cells.

The CDR3 totals 16 residues. V shed 1 base, J shed 3 bases, and the junction held 6 bases outside the gene matches. Germline CDR1 and CDR2: SGHTA and FQGNSA. A note on this clonotype: Its cognate antigen is unknown.

TCRdb re-called the 5' RACE reads through MiXCR, storing one row per CDR3 protein. The sample has approximately 550,000 distinct CDR3 sequences, 20% to 25% seen once. The data also belong to a second study, concerning yellow fever vaccine responses in identical twins.

The clonotype comes from a young woman in good health. The chain carries TRBV7-2 and TRBJ2-1, with 7 bases identical to TRBD1. Source material: CD4+ T cells sorted from blood. CDR3 residues: CASSLGGTVNYNEQFF. In DNA, the CDR3 is TGTGCCAGCAGCTTAGGGGGGACAGTGAACTACAATGAGCAGTTCTTC.